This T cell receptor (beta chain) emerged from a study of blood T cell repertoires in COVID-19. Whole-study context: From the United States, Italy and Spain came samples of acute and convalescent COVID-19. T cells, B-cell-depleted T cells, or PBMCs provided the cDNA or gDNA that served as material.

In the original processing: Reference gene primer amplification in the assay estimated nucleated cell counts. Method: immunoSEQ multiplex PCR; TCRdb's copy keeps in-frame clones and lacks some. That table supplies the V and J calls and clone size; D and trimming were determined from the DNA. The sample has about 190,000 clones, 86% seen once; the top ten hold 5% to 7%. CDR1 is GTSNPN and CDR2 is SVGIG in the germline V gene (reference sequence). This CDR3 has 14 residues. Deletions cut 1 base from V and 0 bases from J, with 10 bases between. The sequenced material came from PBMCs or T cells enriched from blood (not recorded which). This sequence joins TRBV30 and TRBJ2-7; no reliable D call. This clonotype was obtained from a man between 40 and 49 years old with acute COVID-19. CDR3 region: CAWSDPGRSYEQYF. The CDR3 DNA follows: TGTGCCTGGAGTGACCCAGGCCGCTCCTACGAGCAGTACTTC.